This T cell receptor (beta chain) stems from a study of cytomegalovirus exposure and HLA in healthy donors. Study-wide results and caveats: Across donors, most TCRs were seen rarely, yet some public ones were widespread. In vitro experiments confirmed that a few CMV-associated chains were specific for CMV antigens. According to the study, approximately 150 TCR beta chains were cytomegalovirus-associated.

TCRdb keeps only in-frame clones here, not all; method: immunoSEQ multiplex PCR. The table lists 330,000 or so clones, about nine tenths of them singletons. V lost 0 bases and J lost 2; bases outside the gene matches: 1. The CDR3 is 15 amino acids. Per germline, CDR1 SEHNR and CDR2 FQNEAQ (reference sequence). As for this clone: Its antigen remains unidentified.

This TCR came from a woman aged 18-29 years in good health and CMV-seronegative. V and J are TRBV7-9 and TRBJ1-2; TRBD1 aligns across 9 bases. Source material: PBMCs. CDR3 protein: CASSLAQGANYGYTF. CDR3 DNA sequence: TGTGCCAGCAGCTTAGCACAGGGGGCGAACTATGGCTACACCTTC.